This T cell receptor (beta chain) was captured in a study of T cells in Graves' hyperthyroidism and ophthalmopathy. Study-wide results and limits: In the blood, most expanded thyroid clonotypes above 0.001 appeared as well.

This clonotype was seen ten or more times. Its antigen is still unknown. Exclusion of a patient resulted from uncontrolled infection, other autoimmune disease, pregnancy or lactation. PBMCs came from 10 ml fresh peripheral blood. TCR beta CDR3 sequences were amplified from RNA transcripts. TCR CDR3 underwent first-round RT-PCR with the HTBI primer set. TCRdb reprocessed the multiplex PCR reads via MiXCR and lists one record per CDR3 protein. Among 250,000 to 350,000 distinct CDR3 sequences listed, about 20% were seen once. This CDR3 has 15 residues. With V trimmed by 6 bases and J by 2 bases, 8 bases remained unmatched.

The sample was blood. The sequence derives from a man aged 25-45 years with Graves' ophthalmopathy. The chain is built from TRBV12-3 or TRBV12-4 and TRBJ2-7; TRBD1 matches at 9 bases. The CDR3 reads CASRPRQGEPYEQYF. The DNA for the CDR3 is TGTGCCAGCAGACCTCGACAGGGGGAGCCCTACGAGCAGTACTTC.